This T cell receptor beta chain was recovered during a study of cytomegalovirus exposure and HLA in healthy donors. Study-level results: In a later analysis, a genetic analysis reported fewer productive-TCR N-insertions in an Asian-associated ancestry cluster than the cohort average. Three CMV-associated chains proved CMV antigen-specific in vitro. Researchers had no immune exposure information except CMV serostatus available.

This cohort consisted of healthy bone marrow donors. PCR primers comprised 60 Vbeta and 13 Jbeta primers. Clones were sequenced by immunoSEQ multiplex PCR, and TCRdb holds only the in-frame ones, with some missing. The profile shows 150,000 to 200,000 clones, 80% to 90% of them singletons. In the case of this clone: The antigen remains unidentified.

V was clipped by 2 bases and J by 2 bases, with 13 bases between them. The germline gives CDR1 ENHRY, CDR2 SYGVKD. This CDR3 has 16 residues. What was sequenced was PBMCs. The rearrangement links TRBV10-3 to TRBJ1-5, with D possibly matching TRBD1 (6 bases). The receptor was derived from a woman between 18 and 30 years old in good health and CMV-seronegative. The CDR3 sequence is CAISEVTGIGNQPQHF. CDR3 sequence (DNA): TGTGCCATCAGTGAGGTTACAGGGATTGGCAATCAGCCCCAGCATTTT.